The clone carrying this T cell receptor beta chain was seen at least ten times. The sample originates from a study of T cells after yellow fever vaccination. By 5'RACE template switching, TCR cDNA was produced, with a universal primer site and UMIs added in the process. Via MiXCR, TCRdb re-called the 5' RACE reads, giving one row per CDR3 protein. The sample records 4,500 to 6,500 distinct CDR3 sequences, 5% to 6.5% being singletons. The CDR3 spans 15 residues. The trim removed 0 bases at V and 5 bases at J, leaving 7 bases unmatched. Germline CDR1 is DFQATT and CDR2 is SNEGSKA (reference sequence). The source of this sequence is a man aged 18 to 29 who received the YFV17D yellow fever vaccine. The sequences come from PBMCs, either bulk or a sorted T-cell subset (CD4+, CD8+, memory, or dextramer-sorted; not recorded which), collected around 14 days after the first yellow fever vaccination. This chain joins TRBV20-1 and TRBJ1-5, with TRBD1 matching 7 bases. The CDR3 loop is CSARDRRQGHQPQHF. The CDR3, as DNA: TGCAGTGCTAGAGATAGGCGACAGGGCCATCAGCCCCAGCATTTT.